These 27 T cell receptor beta chains were sequenced from one sample in a study of cytomegalovirus exposure and HLA in healthy donors (dated by TCRdb to 2015 to 2018). The protocol used for the library was the immunoSEQ multiplex PCR assay. For the multiplex PCR, a mixture combining 60 forward primers for TCR Vbeta segments and 13 reverse primers for TCR Jbeta segments was used. The table comes from immuneACCESS by way of TCRdb, which keeps in-frame sequences with V and J called. Part of the clones is missing from these tables; in studies checked, under half for an unresolved V gene and the rest for unknown reasons. Within this sample are 85,000 to 130,000 clones, with about 75% of them counted one time only. The ten largest clones take up 4.5% to 7% of the sample. The material sequenced was PBMCs. These receptors originate from a man aged 55 to 70 in good health and CMV-seropositive.

V is TRBV7-3 and J is TRBJ1-1; 10 positions agree with TRBD1. The V and J ends lost 3 bases and 4 bases, in that order; junction bases with no gene match: 2. The length of the CDR3 is 14 residues. CDR1 and CDR2 (germline): SGHTA, FQGTGA. CDR3 nucleotide sequence: TGTGCCAGCAGCTTCGGGACAGGGGCCACTGAAGCTTTCTTT. It codes for CASSFGTGATEAFF.

V is TRBV19 and J is TRBJ1-5, with D uncertain. Germline CDR1 reads LNHDA; CDR2 reads SQIVND (reference sequence). V was trimmed by 3 bases and J by 2 bases, leaving 11 bases between them. The CDR3 is 15 amino acids. The CDR3 loop reads CASSIQTTGNQPQHF. CDR3 in DNA: TGTGCCAGTAGTATTCAGACAACGGGCAATCAGCCCCAGCATTTT.

The rearrangement uses TRBV5-4 and TRBJ1-2; 7 nucleotides line up with TRBD1. The V segment lost 4 bases and the J segment 12 bases; nucleotides outside the gene matches: 18. The germline V gene encodes CDR1 SGHNT and CDR2 YYREEE (reference sequence). The CDR3 is 15 amino acids. Here the CDR3 DNA reads TGTGCCAGCAGCCGCGAGACAGGGAGGCTTTACAGTAACACCTTC. Its translation is CASSRETGRLYSNTF.

The genes are TRBV7-9 and TRBJ1-2, with a tentative D call TRBD1 (5 bases). The germline V and J ends were trimmed by 4 bases and 0 bases, with 9 bases remaining between them. Germline V gene data show CDR1 as SEHNR and CDR2 as FQNEAQ (reference sequence). CDR3 length: 14 residues. This CDR3 is CASSSAGANYGYTF. The CDR3 DNA follows: TGTGCCAGCAGCTCGGCGGGGGCTAACTATGGCTACACCTTC.

The CDR3 spells CASSQGRDRRTYTYEQYF. In DNA, the CDR3 is TGTGCCAGCAGCCAAGGACGGGACAGGCGAACTTACACCTACGAGCAGTACTTC. This chain uses TRBV5-4 with TRBJ2-7, with TRBD1 matching 8 bases. The CDR3 length is 18 residues. V lost 4 bases and J lost 2; bases outside the gene matches: 17. The germline gives CDR1 SGHNT, CDR2 YYREEE (reference sequence).

The chain has TRBV5-1 and TRBJ1-2, with D hard to call. Per the germline V gene, CDR1 is SGHRS and CDR2 is YFSETQ. The CDR3 spans 12 residues. The V end lost 4 bases, the J end lost 3 bases, and 7 bases lay between the germline ends. The CDR3, as DNA: TGCGCCAGCAGCCTCGGGGACTATGGCTACACCTTC. This gives the protein CASSLGDYGYTF.

The chain couples TRBV6-1 to TRBJ1-2; 7 bases match TRBD1. There are 13 residues in the CDR3. Germline assignment: CDR1 MNHNS and CDR2 SASEGT. V lost 5 bases and J lost 5; bases outside the gene matches: 5. The CDR3 DNA sequence: TGTGCCAGCAGTCCCGACAGGGAATATGGCTACACCTTC. The encoded protein is CASSPDREYGYTF.

The genes are TRBV15 and TRBJ2-5, with D uncertain. CDR3 length: 12 amino acids. Germline CDR1 and CDR2: LNHNV and YYDKDF (reference sequence). V lost 0 bases and J 7 bases, leaving 6 bases between the germline ends. The DNA for the CDR3 is TGTGCCACCAGCAGAGATGCGAGGACCCAGTACTTC. Residues: CATSRDARTQYF.

The chain employs TRBV7-2 and TRBJ2-7; D possibly corresponds to TRBD2 (7 bases). CDR1 is SGHTA and CDR2 is FQGNSA in the germline V gene. V lost 5 bases to trimming and J lost 8 bases, with 25 bases between them. The CDR3 covers 16 residues. CDR3 protein: CASSPLLLGGVEQQYF. CDR3 DNA sequence: TGTGCCAGCAGCCCTCTCCTCTTAGGGGGGGTGGAACAGCAGTACTTC.

This chain joins TRBV4-2 and TRBJ1-5; 10 bases agree with TRBD1. Germline trimming cut 0 bases from V and 5 bases from J; bases unmatched to any gene: 1. This CDR3 has 15 amino acids. Germline lookup yields CDR1 LGHNA and CDR2 YNFKEQ. The CDR3 DNA sequence: TGTGCCAGCAGCCAAGATGGGACAGGGGATCAGCCCCAGCATTTT. Its translation: CASSQDGTGDQPQHF.

The CDR3 sequence is CASSQDPLGQVYEQYF. Here the CDR3 DNA reads TGTGCCAGCAGCCAAGATCCCCTTGGACAGGTCTACGAGCAGTACTTC. V and J are TRBV4-2 and TRBJ2-7; 7 bases fit TRBD1. V shed 0 bases, J shed 3 bases, and the junction held 8 bases outside the gene matches. The CDR3 is 16 residues long. Germline lookup yields CDR1 LGHNA and CDR2 YNFKEQ.

The V gene is TRBV19, the J gene TRBJ2-7; tentative D call: TRBD1 (6 bases). Trimming removed 4 bases from V and 0 bases from J, with 19 bases in between. From germline, CDR1 is LNHDA and CDR2 SQIVND (reference sequence). CDR3 length: 17 amino acids. DNA for the CDR3: TGTGCCAGTAGTAAAGATGGTGGGACATCGATCTCCTACGAGCAGTACTTC. Protein: CASSKDGGTSISYEQYF.

CDR3 region: CASSPSVQGLQETQYF. The CDR3 DNA reads as TGTGCCAGCAGTCCCTCGGTACAGGGGCTCCAAGAGACCCAGTACTTC. This rearrangement joins TRBV28 to TRBJ2-5; the match to TRBD1 covers 7 bases. V was clipped by 5 bases and J by 1 base; unmatched bases: 10. This CDR3 spans 16 amino acids. Germline assignment: CDR1 MDHEN and CDR2 SYDVKM.

The chain links TRBV19 to TRBJ2-1, with TRBD2 as a possible D gene (5 bases). The V end lost 3 bases, the J end lost 7 bases, and 19 bases lay between the germline ends. The germline V gene has CDR1 LNHDA and CDR2 SQIVND (reference sequence). The length of the CDR3 is 16 residues. The CDR3 DNA follows: TGTGCCAGTAGTATGGGAGCGGTAGACTTGGGGAATGAGCAGTTCTTC. Its protein is CASSMGAVDLGNEQFF.

The table lists this clone with a few counts. V usage is TRBV5-6 and J usage is TRBJ2-1; TRBD1 aligns across 7 bases. Per germline, CDR1 SGHDT and CDR2 YYEEEE. The V gene end was trimmed by 7 bases and the J gene end by 4 bases; junction bases not matched to a gene: 5. The length of the CDR3 is 13 residues. CDR3 bases: TGTGCCAGCCGGGGACAGTTATACAATGAGCAGTTCTTC. Amino acids: CASRGQLYNEQFF.

V gene TRBV4-2 combines with J gene TRBJ1-1; 8 bases align to TRBD1. The CDR3 extends over 16 amino acids. V was pared by 6 bases and J by 1 base, with 10 bases of the junction left unmatched. Germline CDR1 is LGHNA and CDR2 is YNFKEQ. CDR3 bases: TGTGCCAGCAGTGGACAGGGCACGCGTTCGAACACTGAAGCTTTCTTT. It translates to CASSGQGTRSNTEAFF.

This clone turned up a few times. This chain uses TRBV25-1 with TRBJ1-1; 10 bases fit TRBD1. Germline V gene sequence: CDR1 MGHDK, CDR2 SYGVNS. The CDR3 is 15 amino acids. The V gene end was trimmed by 6 bases and the J gene end by 3 bases; junction bases not matched to a gene: 7. The CDR3 bases are TGTGCCAGCAGCGATCGGGACAGGGGAGACACTGAAGCTTTCTTT. Protein sequence: CASSDRDRGDTEAFF.

Regarding this clone: A read error may produce the germline difference seen at one junction end. The chain employs TRBV7-9 and TRBJ2-2; possibly TRBD2 for D (7 bases). Germline V CDR1 and CDR2: SEHNR, FQNEAQ (reference sequence). This CDR3 region has 15 residues. The CDR3 DNA reads TGTTCCAGCAGCTTGGCGGGGGCCGTGACCGGGGAGCTGTTTTTT. Protein: CSSSLAGAVTGELFF.

The genes are TRBV6-4 and TRBJ2-3, with a possible D match to TRBD2 (5 bases). This CDR3 contains 15 residues. With 2 bases removed from V and 1 base from J, the gap between germline ends came to 10 bases. Looked up from germline, CDR1 is MRHNA and CDR2 is SNTAGT. In DNA, the CDR3 is TGTGCCAGCAGTGACACAGCCGGGGGCACAGATACGCAGTATTTT. This sequence encodes CASSDTAGGTDTQYF.

This clone was seen only a few times. The CDR3 region has the DNA TGTGCCACCAGCAGAGCACAGTCCACCGGGGAGCTGTTTTTT. Translation gives CATSRAQSTGELFF. The chain joins TRBV15 to TRBJ2-2; D is undetermined. CDR3 size: 14 residues. Trimming stripped 1 base from V and 4 bases from J, with 7 bases between. Germline V gene lookup returns CDR1 LNHNV and CDR2 YYDKDF (reference sequence).

Comment on this clone: Other DNA sequences of this sample code for an identical CDR3. This sequence joins TRBV5-1 and TRBJ2-3; TRBD1 is a possible D gene (6 bases). CDR1 and CDR2 from the germline V gene are SGHRS and YFSETQ. The CDR3 length is 13 residues. Trimming shortened V by 2 bases and J by 5 bases, and 9 bases separated the two germline ends. CDR3 loop: CASSFPGEDTQYF. In nucleotides, the CDR3 is TGCGCCAGCAGCTTTCCAGGGGAAGATACGCAGTATTTT. Full variable domain (remainder filled in from reference TRBV5-1 and TRBJ2-3): KAGVTQTPRYLIKTRGQQVTLSCSPISGHRSVSWYQQTPGQGLQFLFEYFSETQRNKGNFPGRFSGRQFSNSRSEMNVSTLELGDSALYLCASSFPGEDTQYFGPGTRLTVL.

The CDR3 reads CASSWTGGAGDSNQPQHF. CDR3 DNA: TGTGCCAGCAGCTGGACGGGGGGCGCTGGGGACAGCAATCAGCCCCAGCATTTT. This chain uses TRBV5-5 with TRBJ1-5; a weak D match, TRBD1 (6 bases). The CDR3 consists of 18 residues. CDR1 and CDR2 (germline): SGHKS, YYEKEE (reference sequence). Deletions cut 3 bases from V and 1 base from J, with 20 bases between.

The chain employs TRBV6-5 and TRBJ1-1; D uncertain. Germline V gives CDR1 MNHEY, CDR2 SVGAGI. V gave up 6 bases and J gave up 6 bases, with 14 bases separating them. The CDR3 sequence is 13 residues long. The CDR3: CASSPTGIPEAFF. The CDR3 DNA sequence: TGTGCCAGCAGCCCCACCGGGATCCCTGAAGCTTTCTTT.

The chain employs TRBV19 and TRBJ1-6; D call uncertain. Per germline, CDR1 LNHDA and CDR2 SQIVND (reference sequence). Trimming removed 7 bases at V and 10 bases at J, with 17 bases between. The CDR3 is 14 residues long. The CDR3 DNA reads TGTGCCAGTACCTACGGTATAGAATACTCACCCCTCCACTTT. It codes for CASTYGIEYSPLHF.

This chain joins TRBV7-3 and TRBJ1-6; TRBD1 aligns across 9 bases. Per germline, CDR1 SGHTA and CDR2 FQGTGA. Trimming cost V 2 bases and J 9 bases; bases outside gene matches: 5. CDR3 length: 15 residues. CDR3 DNA sequence: TGTGCCAGCAGCTTAGGTGACAGGGGGTCTTCACCCCTCCACTTT. Protein: CASSLGDRGSSPLHF. Looking up the rest from reference TRBV7-3 and TRBJ1-6 gives the full variable domain: GAGVSQTPSNKVTEKGKYVELRCDPISGHTALYWYRQSLGQGPEFLIYFQGTGAADDSGLPNDRFFAVRPEGSVSTLKIQRTERGDSAVYLCASSLGDRGSSPLHFGNGTRLTVT.

In this sample, this clone turned up once. For the CDR3, the DNA is TGTGCCAGCAGCCGAGCGGGGGGGGGCACAGATACGCAGTATTTT. As protein: CASSRAGGGTDTQYF. The chain is built from TRBV11-1 and TRBJ2-3; 10 nucleotides agree with TRBD2. The trim removed 5 bases at V and 1 base at J, leaving 3 bases unmatched. The germline V gene encodes CDR1 SGHAT and CDR2 FQDESV (reference sequence). There are 15 residues in the CDR3.

The V gene is TRBV19, the J gene TRBJ1-1; TRBD1 aligns across 8 bases. The ends lost 5 bases at V and 6 bases at J; junction bases unmatched: 8. CDR1 and CDR2 from the germline V gene are LNHDA and SQIVND (reference sequence). The CDR3 consists of 14 residues. The CDR3 protein is CASSPQGAGAEAFF. The CDR3 bases are TGTGCCAGTAGTCCCCAGGGGGCAGGCGCTGAAGCTTTCTTT.